This TCR beta chain was obtained from a study of Ad26.COV2.S vaccination and SARS-CoV-2 variants. Whole-study context: Administration of Ad26.COV2.S was intramuscular, either once or twice 56 days apart.

Treatment specified: 19 received Ad26.COV2.S at low or high dose, single or two shots; roughly five received placebo; per-sample allocation not given. It was on day 63 after the first vaccine or placebo injection that samples were taken. Recruitment in Boston yielded a donor of adult age, 18-55 years. Study-wide points: Recipients of vaccine and of placebo showed similar breadth of their non-spike TCR repertoires.

The V end lost 2 bases, the J end lost 4 bases, and 15 bases lay between the germline ends. The CDR3 runs 16 residues. CDR1 is SGHRS, CDR2 YFSETQ, per germline. Assay: immunoSEQ multiplex PCR; the TCRdb copy retains only in-frame clones and omits some. The repertoire holds roughly 450,000 clones, with 75% to 95% as singletons. Worth noting for this clone: The antigen is not known.

V and J are TRBV5-1 and TRBJ2-2; D is unresolved. The sequencing used peripheral blood, collected in a trial of Ad26.COV2.S vaccine versus placebo. This clonotype was sampled from a person between 18 and 59 years old who received the Ad26.COV2.S COVID-19 vaccine or a placebo. CDR3 DNA: TGCGCCAGCAGCTTTTTAGGCGCTGTGGGCACCGGGGAGCTGTTTTTT. As protein: CASSFLGAVGTGELFF.